This TCR beta chain was recorded in a study of blood T cells in healthy people across ages. Looked up from germline, CDR1 is SGHNT and CDR2 is YYREEE (reference sequence). Unmatched junction bases numbered 13, after V lost 4 bases and J lost 6 bases. The CDR3 loop spans 16 amino acids. Alongside a J-beta primer mix, a sample-barcoded 5' primer served in a second PCR lasting roughly 6 to 11 cycles. Using its own MiXCR run on the 5' RACE reads, TCRdb lists one record per CDR3 protein. In the table there are approximately 670,000 distinct CDR3 sequences, over 40% of which are singletons. The clonotype originates from a man older than 75 in good health. Sample: blood. The chain links TRBV5-4 to TRBJ2-1; 7 nucleotides line up with TRBD1. This chain's CDR3 is CASSGVRDRDPNEQFF. The CDR3 DNA sequence: TGTGCCAGCAGCGGAGTTCGGGACAGAGACCCCAATGAGCAGTTCTTC.